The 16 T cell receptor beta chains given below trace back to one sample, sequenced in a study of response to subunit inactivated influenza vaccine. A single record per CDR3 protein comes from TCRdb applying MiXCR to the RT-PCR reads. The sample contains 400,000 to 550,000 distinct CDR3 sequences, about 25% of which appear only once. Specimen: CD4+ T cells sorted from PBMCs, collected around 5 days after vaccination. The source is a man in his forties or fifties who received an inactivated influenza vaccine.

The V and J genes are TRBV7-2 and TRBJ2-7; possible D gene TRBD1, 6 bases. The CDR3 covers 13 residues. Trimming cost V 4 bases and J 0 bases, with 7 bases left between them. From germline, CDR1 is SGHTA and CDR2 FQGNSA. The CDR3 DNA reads TGTGCCAGCAGCTGGGACAACTCCTACGAGCAGTACTTC. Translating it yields CASSWDNSYEQYF.

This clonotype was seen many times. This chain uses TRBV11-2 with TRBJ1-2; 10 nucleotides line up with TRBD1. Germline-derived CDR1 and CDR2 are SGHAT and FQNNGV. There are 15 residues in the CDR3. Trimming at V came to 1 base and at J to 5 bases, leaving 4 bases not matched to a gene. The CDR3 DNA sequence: TGTGCCAGCAGCTTAGCCGGGACAGGGGAATATGGCTACACCTTC. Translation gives CASSLAGTGEYGYTF.

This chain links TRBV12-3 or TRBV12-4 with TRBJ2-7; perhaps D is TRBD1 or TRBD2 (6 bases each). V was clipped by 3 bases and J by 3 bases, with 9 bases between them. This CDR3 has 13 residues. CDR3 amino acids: CASSFRGHYEQYF. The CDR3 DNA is TGTGCCAGCAGTTTCCGGGGGCACTACGAGCAGTACTTC.

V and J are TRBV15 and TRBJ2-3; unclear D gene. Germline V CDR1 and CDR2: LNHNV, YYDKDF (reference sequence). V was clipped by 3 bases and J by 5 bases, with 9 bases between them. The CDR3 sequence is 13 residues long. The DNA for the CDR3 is TGTGCCACCAGCAGTACCCTCGGAGATACGCAGTATTTT. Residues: CATSSTLGDTQYF.

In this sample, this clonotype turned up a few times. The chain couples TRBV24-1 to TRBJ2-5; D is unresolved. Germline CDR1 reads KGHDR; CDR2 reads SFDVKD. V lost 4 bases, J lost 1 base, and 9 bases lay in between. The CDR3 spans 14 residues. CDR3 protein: CATSESTSQETQYF. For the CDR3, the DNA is TGTGCCACCAGTGAGTCGACGTCCCAAGAGACCCAGTACTTC.

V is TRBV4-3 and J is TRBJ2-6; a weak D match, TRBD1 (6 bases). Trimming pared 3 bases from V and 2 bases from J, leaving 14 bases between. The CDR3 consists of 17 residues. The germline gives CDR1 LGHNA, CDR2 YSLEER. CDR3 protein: CASSQRAGVAGANVLTF. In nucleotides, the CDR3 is TGCGCCAGCAGCCAGCGAGCAGGGGTCGCTGGGGCCAACGTCCTGACTTTC.

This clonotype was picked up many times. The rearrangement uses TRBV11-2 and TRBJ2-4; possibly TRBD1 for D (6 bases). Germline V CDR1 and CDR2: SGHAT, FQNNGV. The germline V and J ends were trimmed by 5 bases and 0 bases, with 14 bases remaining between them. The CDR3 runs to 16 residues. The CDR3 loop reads CASSPDRFLAKNIQYF. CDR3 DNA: TGTGCCAGCAGCCCAGACAGGTTTCTAGCCAAAAACATTCAGTACTTC.

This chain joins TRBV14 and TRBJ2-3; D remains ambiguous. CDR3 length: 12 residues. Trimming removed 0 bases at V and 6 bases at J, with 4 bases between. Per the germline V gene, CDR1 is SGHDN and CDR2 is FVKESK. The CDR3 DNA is TGTGCCAGCAGCCAAGACTGGGATACGCAGTATTTT. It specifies CASSQDWDTQYF.

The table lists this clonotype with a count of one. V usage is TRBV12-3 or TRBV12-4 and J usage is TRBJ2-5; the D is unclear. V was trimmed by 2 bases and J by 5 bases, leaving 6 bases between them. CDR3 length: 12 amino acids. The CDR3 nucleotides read TGTGCCAGCAGTTTATACCTGGAGACCCAGTACTTC. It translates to CASSLYLETQYF.

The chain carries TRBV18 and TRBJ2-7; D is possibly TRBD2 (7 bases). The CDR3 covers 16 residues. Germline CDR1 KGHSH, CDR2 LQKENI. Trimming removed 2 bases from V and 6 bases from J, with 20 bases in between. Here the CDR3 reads CASSPLGGHPVGEQYF. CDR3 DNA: TGTGCCAGCTCACCATTGGGGGGGCACCCTGTAGGCGAGCAGTACTTC.

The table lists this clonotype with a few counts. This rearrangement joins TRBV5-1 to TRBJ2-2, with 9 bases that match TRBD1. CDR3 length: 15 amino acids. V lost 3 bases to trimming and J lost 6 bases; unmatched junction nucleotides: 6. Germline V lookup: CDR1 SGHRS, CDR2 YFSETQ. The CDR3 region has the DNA TGCGCCAGCAGCTCCCGGGACAGGGAGGCCGGGGAGCTGTTTTTT. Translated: CASSSRDREAGELFF.

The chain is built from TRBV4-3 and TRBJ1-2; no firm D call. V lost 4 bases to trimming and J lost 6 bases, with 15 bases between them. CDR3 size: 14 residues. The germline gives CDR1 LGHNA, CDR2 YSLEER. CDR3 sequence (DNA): TGCGCCAGCAGCCGAGCGTGGGAAGGACATGGCTACACCTTC. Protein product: CASSRAWEGHGYTF.

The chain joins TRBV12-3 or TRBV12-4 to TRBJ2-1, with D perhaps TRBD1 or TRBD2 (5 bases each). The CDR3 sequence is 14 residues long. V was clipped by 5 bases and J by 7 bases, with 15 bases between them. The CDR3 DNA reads TGTGCCAGCAGTCCCCCTCGAGGGGTGAATGAGCAGTTCTTC. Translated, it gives CASSPPRGVNEQFF.

The CDR3, as DNA: TGTGCCAGCAGCCCCGGGGGGAGGCTTTACGAGCAGTACTTC. Encoded protein: CASSPGGRLYEQYF. The chain has TRBV7-2 and TRBJ2-7; 7 bases agree with TRBD2. J was trimmed by 4 bases and V by 5 bases; bases with no gene match: 8. The length of the CDR3 is 14 residues. Germline V gene data show CDR1 as SGHTA and CDR2 as FQGNSA.

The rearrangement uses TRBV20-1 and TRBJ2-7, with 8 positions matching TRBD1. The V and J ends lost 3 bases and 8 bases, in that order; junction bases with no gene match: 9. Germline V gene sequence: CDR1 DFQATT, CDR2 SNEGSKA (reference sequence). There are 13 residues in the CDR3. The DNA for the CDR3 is TGCAGTGCTAGCGGACAGGGCCGGGTCCAGCAGTACTTC. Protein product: CSASGQGRVQQYF.

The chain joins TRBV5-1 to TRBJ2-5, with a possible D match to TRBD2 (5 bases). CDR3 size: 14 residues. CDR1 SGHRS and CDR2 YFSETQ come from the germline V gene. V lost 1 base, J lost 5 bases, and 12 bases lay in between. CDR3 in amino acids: CASSLSASYETQYF. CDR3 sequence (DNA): TGCGCCAGCAGCTTGTCGGCTAGCTATGAGACCCAGTACTTC.